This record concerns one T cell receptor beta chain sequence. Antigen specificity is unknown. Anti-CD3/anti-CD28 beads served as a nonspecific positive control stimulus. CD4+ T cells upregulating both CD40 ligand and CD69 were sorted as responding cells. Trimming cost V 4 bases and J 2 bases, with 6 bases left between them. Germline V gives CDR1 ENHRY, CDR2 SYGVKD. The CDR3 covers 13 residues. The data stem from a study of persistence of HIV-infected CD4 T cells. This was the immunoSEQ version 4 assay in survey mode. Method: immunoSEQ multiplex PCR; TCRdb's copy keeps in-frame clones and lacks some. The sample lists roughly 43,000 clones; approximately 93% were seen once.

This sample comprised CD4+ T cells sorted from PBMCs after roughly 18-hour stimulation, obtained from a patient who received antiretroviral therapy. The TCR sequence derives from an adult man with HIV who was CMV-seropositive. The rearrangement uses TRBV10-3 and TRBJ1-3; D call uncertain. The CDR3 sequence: CAISGTAGNTIYF. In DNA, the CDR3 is TGTGCCATCAGTGGGACGGCTGGAAACACCATATATTTT.